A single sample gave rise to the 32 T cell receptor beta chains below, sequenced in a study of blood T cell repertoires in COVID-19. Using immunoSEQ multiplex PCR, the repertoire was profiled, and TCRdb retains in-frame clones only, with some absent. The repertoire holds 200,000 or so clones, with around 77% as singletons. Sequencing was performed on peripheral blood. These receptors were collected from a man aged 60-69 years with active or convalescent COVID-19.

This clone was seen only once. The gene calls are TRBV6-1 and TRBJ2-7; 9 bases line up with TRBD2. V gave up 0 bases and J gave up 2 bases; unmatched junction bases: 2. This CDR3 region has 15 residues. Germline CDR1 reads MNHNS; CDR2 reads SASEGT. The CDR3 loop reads CASSEAASGAYEQYF. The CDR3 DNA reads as TGTGCCAGCAGTGAAGCGGCTAGCGGGGCCTACGAGCAGTACTTC.

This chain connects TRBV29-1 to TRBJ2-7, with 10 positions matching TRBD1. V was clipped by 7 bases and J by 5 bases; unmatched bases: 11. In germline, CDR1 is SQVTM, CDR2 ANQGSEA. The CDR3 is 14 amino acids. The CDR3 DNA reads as TGCAGCGCCGACCGGACAGGGGGTGACAACGAGCAGTACTTC. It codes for CSADRTGGDNEQYF.

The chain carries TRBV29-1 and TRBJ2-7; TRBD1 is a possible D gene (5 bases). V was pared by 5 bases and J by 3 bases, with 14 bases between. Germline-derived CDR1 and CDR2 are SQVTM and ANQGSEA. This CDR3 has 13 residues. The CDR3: CSVLAREGYEQYF. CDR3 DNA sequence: TGCAGCGTTCTTGCCAGGGAAGGCTACGAGCAGTACTTC.

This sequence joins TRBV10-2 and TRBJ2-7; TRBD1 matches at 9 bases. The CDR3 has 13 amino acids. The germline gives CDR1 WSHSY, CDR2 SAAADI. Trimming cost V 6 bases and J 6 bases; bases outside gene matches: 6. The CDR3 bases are TGCGCCAGCAGGACCGGGACAGGGTCCGAGCAGTACTTC. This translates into CASRTGTGSEQYF.

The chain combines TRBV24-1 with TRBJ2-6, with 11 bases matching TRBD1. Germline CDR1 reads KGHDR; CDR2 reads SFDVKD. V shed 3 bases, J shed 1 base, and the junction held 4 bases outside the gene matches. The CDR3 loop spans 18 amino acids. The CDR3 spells CATSDKGQGVSGANVLTF. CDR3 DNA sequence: TGTGCCACCAGTGATAAGGGACAGGGGGTGTCTGGGGCCAACGTCCTGACTTTC.

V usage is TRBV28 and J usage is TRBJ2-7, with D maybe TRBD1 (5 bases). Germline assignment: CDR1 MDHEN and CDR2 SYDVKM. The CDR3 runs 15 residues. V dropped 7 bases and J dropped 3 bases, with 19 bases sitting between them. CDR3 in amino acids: CASTARRPGRYEQYF. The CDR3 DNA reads TGTGCCAGCACCGCGCGCCGCCCAGGGCGCTACGAGCAGTACTTC.

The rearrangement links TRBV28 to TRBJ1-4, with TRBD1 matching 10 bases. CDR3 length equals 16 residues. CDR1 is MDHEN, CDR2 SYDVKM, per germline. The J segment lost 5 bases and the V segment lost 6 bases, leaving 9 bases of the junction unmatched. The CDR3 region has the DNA TGTGCCAGCAGATCGACAGGGGGCGATGCGAATGAAAAACTGTTTTTT. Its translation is CASRSTGGDANEKLFF.

This CDR3 is CASSIDSSSYEQYF. CDR3 nucleotides: TGCGCCAGCAGCATAGACAGTTCCTCCTACGAGCAGTACTTC. The rearrangement joins TRBV5-1 to TRBJ2-7; tentative D call: TRBD1 (5 bases). The V gene lost 4 bases and the J gene lost 0 bases, with 11 bases spanning the gap. The CDR3 has 14 residues. Per the germline V gene, CDR1 is SGHRS and CDR2 is YFSETQ.

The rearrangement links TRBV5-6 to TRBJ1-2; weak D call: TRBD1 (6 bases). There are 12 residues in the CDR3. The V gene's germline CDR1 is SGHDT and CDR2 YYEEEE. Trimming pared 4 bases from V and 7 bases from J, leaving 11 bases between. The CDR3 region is CASSNRVVGYTF. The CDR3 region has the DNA TGTGCCAGCAGCAACAGGGTAGTTGGCTACACCTTC.

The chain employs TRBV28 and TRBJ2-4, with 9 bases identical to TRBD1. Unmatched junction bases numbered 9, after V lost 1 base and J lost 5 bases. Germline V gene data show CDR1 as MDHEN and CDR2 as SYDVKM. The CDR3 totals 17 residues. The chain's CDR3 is CASSLFLGTGYQNIQYF. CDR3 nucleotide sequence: TGTGCCAGCAGTTTATTCCTCGGGACAGGGTATCAAAACATTCAGTACTTC.

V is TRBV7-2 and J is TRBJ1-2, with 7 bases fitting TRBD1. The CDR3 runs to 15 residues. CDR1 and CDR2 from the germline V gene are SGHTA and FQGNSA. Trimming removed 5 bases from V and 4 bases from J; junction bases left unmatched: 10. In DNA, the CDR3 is TGTGCCAGCAGCCGTAGACAGGGAGGACCCTATGGCTACACCTTC. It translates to CASSRRQGGPYGYTF.

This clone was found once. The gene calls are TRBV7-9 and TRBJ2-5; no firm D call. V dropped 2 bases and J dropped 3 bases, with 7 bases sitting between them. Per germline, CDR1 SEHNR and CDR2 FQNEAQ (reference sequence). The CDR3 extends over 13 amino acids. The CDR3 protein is CASSLIEKETQYF. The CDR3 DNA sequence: TGTGCCAGCAGCTTAATTGAGAAAGAGACCCAGTACTTC.

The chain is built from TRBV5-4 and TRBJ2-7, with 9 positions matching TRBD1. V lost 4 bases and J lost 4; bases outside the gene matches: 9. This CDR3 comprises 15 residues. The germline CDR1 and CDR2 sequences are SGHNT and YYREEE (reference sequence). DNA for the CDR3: TGTGCCAGCAGCCTAGAGGGACAGGGAGGTTACGAGCAGTACTTC. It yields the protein CASSLEGQGGYEQYF.

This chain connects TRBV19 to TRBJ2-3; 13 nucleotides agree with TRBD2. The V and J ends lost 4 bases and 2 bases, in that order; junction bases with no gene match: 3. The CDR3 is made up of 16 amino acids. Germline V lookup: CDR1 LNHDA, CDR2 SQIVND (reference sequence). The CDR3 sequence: CASSTGTSGVTDTQYF. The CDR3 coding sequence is TGTGCCAGTAGTACCGGGACTAGCGGGGTCACAGATACGCAGTATTTT.

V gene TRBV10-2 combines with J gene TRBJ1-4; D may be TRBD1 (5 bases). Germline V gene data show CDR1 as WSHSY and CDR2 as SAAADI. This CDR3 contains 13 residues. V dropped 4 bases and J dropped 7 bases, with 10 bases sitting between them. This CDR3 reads CASSGQGGEKLFF. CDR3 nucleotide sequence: TGCGCCAGCAGTGGGCAGGGAGGTGAAAAACTGTTTTTT.

In nucleotides, the CDR3 is TGTGCCAGCAGCCTAGAGCGGGGAGGCTACAATGAGCAGTTCTTC. Translation gives CASSLERGGYNEQFF. The V and J genes are TRBV7-3 and TRBJ2-1, with 7 bases that match TRBD2. V shed 5 bases, J shed 3 bases, and the junction held 7 bases outside the gene matches. Germline V gives CDR1 SGHTA, CDR2 FQGTGA. The CDR3 sequence is 15 residues long.

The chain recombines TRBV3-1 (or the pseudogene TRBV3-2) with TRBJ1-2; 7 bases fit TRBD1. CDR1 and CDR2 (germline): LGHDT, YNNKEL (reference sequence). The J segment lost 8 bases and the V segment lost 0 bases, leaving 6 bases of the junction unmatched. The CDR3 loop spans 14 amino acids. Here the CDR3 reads CASSQEDDRDGYTF. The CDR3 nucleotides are TGTGCCAGCAGCCAAGAGGACGACAGGGACGGCTACACCTTC.

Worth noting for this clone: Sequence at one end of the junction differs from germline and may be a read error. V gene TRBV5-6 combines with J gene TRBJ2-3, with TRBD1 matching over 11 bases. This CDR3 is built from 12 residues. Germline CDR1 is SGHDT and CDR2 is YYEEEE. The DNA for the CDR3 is TGTGCCAGCAGACCCGGACAGGGGGCCGGGAATTTT. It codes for CASRPGQGAGNF.

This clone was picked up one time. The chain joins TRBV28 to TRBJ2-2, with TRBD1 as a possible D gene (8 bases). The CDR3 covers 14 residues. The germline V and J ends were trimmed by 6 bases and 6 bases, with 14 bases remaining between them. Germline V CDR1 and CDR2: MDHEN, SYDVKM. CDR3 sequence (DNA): TGTGCCAGCAGGGAACAGGGGGGGGCCGGGGAGCTGTTTTTT. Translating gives CASREQGGAGELFF.

CDR3 sequence (DNA): TGTGCCTGGAGTCTCAAAATCGGACTAGCGGACAATGAGCAGTTCTTC. Its translation is CAWSLKIGLADNEQFF. The J gene is TRBJ2-1, the V gene TRBV30, with TRBD2 identical over 10 bases. Germline CDR1 reads GTSNPN; CDR2 reads SVGIG (reference sequence). With 2 bases clipped from V and 5 bases from J, the junction kept 9 bases outside the gene matches. This CDR3 is 16 amino acids long.

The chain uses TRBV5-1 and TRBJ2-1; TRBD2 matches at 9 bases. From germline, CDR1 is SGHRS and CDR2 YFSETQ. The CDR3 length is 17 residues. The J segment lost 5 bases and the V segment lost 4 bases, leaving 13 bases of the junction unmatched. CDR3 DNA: TGCGCCAGCAGCCGAAACCTCATAGCGGGAGTCAACAATGAGCAGTTCTTC. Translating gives CASSRNLIAGVNNEQFF. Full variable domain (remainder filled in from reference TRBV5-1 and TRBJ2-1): KAGVTQTPRYLIKTRGQQVTLSCSPISGHRSVSWYQQTPGQGLQFLFEYFSETQRNKGNFPGRFSGRQFSNSRSEMNVSTLELGDSALYLCASSRNLIAGVNNEQFFGPGTRLTVL.

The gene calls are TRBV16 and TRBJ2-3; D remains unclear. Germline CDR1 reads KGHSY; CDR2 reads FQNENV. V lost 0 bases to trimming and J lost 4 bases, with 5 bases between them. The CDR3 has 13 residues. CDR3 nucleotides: TGTGCCAGCAGCCAATCGAGGCCAGATACGCAGTATTTT. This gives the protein CASSQSRPDTQYF.

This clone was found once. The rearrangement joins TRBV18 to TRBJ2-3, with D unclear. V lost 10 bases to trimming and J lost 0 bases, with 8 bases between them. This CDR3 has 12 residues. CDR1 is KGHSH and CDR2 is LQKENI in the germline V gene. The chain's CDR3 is CATQASTDTQYF. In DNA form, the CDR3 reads TGTGCCACCCAAGCCAGCACAGATACGCAGTATTTT.

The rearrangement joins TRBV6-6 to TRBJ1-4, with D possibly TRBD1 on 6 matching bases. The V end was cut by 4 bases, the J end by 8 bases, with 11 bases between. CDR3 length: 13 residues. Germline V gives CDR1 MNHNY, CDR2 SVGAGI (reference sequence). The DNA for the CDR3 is TGTGCCAGCAGTTTAGATCAGGGGGAAAAACTGTTTTTT. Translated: CASSLDQGEKLFF.

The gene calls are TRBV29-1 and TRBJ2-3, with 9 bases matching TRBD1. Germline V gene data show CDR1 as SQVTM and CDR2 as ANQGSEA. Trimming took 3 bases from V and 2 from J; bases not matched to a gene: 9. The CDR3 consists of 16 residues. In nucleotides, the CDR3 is TGCAGCGTTGACGGGACAGGGAAAACCATCACAGATACGCAGTATTTT. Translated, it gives CSVDGTGKTITDTQYF.

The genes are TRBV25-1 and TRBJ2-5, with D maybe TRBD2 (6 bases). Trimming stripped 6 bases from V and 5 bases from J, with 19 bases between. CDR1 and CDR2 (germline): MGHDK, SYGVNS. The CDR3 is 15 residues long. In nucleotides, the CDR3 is TGTGCCAGCAGCCCTCGGGGCCTCGGAGGGGAGACCCAGTACTTC. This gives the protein CASSPRGLGGETQYF.

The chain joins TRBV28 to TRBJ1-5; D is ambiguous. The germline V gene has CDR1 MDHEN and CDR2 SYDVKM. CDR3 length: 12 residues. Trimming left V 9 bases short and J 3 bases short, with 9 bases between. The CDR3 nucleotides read TGTGCCAGATCTAGGTCCAATCAGCCCCAGCATTTT. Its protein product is CARSRSNQPQHF. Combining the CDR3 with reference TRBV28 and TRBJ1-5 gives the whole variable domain DVKVTQSSRYLVKRTGEKVFLECVQDMDHENMFWYRQDPGLGLRLIYFSYDVKMKEKGDIPEGYSVSREKKERFSLILESASTNQTSMYLCARSRSNQPQHFGDGTRLSIL.

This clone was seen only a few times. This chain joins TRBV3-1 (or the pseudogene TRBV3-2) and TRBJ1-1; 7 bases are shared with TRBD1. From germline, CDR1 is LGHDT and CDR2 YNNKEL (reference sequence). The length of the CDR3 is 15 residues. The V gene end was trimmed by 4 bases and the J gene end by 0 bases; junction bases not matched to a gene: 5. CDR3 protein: CASSPEGALNTEAFF. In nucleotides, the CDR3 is TGTGCCAGCAGCCCAGAGGGGGCGCTGAACACTGAAGCTTTCTTT.

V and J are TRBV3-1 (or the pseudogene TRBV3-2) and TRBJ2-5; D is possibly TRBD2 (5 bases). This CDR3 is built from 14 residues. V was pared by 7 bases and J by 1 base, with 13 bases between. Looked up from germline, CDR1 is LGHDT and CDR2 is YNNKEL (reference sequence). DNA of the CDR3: TGTGCCAGCACGGACTGGAAAGTCCAAGAGACCCAGTACTTC. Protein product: CASTDWKVQETQYF.

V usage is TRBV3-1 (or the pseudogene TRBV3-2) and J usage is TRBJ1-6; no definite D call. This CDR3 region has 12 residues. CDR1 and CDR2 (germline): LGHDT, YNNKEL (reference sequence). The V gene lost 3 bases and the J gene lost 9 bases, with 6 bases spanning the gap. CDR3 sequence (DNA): TGTGCCAGCAGCCAGACTCGTTCACCCCTCCACTTT. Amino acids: CASSQTRSPLHF.

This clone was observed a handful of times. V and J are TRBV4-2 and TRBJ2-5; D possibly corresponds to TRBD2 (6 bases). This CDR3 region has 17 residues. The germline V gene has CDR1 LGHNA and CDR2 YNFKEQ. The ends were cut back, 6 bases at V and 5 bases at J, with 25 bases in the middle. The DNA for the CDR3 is TGTGCCAGCAGTGGGTCAACGCGGGACCCTGAGGGTGAGACCCAGTACTTC. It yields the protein CASSGSTRDPEGETQYF.

The CDR3 DNA follows: TGTGCCAGCAGCTTGGCGGGACAGGGGAATTCACCCCTCCACTTT. Translated: CASSLAGQGNSPLHF. The chain is built from TRBV7-8 and TRBJ1-6, with TRBD1 matching 10 bases. The CDR3 covers 15 residues. The junction had 3 bases not matched to a gene; V was cut back by 3 bases and J by 7 bases. Per the germline V gene, CDR1 is SGHVS and CDR2 is FQNEAQ.